One and the same sample provided the 2 T cell receptor beta chains below, sequenced in a study of T cells in Graves' hyperthyroidism and ophthalmopathy. TCR beta CDR3 region amplification was performed from RNA transcripts. HTBI primers were used for first-round RT-PCR of the TCR CDR3. TCRdb processed the multiplex PCR reads anew with MiXCR; each CDR3 protein has one entry. The table lists under 650,000 distinct CDR3 sequences, around 15% of them singletons. Sequences were obtained from blood. The receptors were gathered from a woman in her thirties with Graves' hyperthyroidism.

This clonotype was observed a few times. The chain combines TRBV20-1 with TRBJ2-7, with TRBD2 identical over 7 bases. Looked up from germline, CDR1 is DFQATT and CDR2 is SNEGSKA (reference sequence). This CDR3 region has 15 residues. V shed 0 bases, J shed 7 bases, and the junction held 12 bases outside the gene matches. The DNA of the CDR3 is TGCAGTGCTAGAGATCGGGCGGGAGAGCTTCGGGAGCAGTACTTC. Amino acids: CSARDRAGELREQYF.

There are many counts of this clonotype. The rearrangement links TRBV28 to TRBJ2-3; no definite D call. Germline values: CDR1 MDHEN, CDR2 SYDVKM. The CDR3 runs 13 residues. The V and J ends lost 5 bases and 5 bases respectively, with 11 bases between them. CDR3 in amino acids: CASSPFGIDTQYF. The CDR3 nucleotides are TGTGCCAGCAGTCCCTTTGGGATAGATACGCAGTATTTT.